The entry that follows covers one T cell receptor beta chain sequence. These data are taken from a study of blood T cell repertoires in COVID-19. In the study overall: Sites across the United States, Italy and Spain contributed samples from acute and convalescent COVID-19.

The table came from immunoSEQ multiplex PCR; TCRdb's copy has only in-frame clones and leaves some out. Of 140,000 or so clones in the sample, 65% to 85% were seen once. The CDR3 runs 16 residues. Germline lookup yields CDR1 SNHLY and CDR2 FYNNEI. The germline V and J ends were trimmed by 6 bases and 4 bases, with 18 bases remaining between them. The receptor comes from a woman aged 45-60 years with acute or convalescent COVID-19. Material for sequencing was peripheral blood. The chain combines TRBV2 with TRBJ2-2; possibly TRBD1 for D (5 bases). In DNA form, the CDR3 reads TGTGCCAGCAGCGCTCAAAGGACAAGCGTCACCGGGGAGCTGTTTTTT. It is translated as CASSAQRTSVTGELFF.